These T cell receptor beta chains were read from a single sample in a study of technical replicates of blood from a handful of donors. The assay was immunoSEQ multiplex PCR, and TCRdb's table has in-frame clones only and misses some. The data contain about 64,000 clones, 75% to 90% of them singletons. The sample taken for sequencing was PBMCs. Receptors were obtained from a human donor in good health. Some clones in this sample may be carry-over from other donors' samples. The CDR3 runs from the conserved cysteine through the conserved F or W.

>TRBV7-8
CASSTLLKGQGASGNTIYF
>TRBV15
CATSRDGWEGPYF
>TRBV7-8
CASSPGRLQGIYGYTF
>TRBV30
CAFPARGNYGYTF
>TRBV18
CASSPGTGRSYEQYF
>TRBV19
CASRLAGQSSYEQYF
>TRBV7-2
CASSVPRRNEQFF
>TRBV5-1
CASKRLAALEETQYF
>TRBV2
CASSEAQGYGYGYTF
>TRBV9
CASSVGTGQARTGANVLTF
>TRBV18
CASSPRRDEDTQYF
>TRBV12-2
CASRFPVGWERSNQPQHF
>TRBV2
CASSLPGAANEKLFF
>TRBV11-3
CASSKGTSAQQETQYF
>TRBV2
CASKRQGASVGELFF